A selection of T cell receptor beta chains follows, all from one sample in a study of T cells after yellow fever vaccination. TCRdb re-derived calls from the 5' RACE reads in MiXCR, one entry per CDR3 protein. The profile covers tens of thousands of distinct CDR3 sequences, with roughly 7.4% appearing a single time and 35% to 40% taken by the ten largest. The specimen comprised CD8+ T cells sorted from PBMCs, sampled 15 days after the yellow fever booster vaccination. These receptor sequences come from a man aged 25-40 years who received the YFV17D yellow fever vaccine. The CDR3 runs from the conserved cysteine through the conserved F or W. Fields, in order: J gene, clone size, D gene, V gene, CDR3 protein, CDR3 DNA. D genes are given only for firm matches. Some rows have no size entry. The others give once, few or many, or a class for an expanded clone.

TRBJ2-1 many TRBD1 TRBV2 CASREDRDYEQFF TGTGCCAGCAGGGAAGACAGGGATTATGAGCAGTTCTTC
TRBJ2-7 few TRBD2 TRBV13 CASRPTSGTHYEQYF TGTGCCAGCAGGCCCACTAGCGGGACACACTACGAGCAGTACTTC
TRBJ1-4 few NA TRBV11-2 CASSLDLEERLFF TGTGCCAGCAGCTTAGATCTGGAGGAGAGACTGTTTTTT
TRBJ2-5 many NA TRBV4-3 CASSLHGGEGETQYF TGCGCCAGCAGCCTTCACGGGGGAGAGGGAGAGACCCAGTACTTC
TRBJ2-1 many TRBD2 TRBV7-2 CASWGGYNEQFF TGTGCCAGCTGGGGAGGGTACAATGAGCAGTTCTTC
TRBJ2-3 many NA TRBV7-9 CASSLAGGASDTQYF TGTGCCAGCAGCTTAGCTGGGGGCGCATCAGATACGCAGTATTTT
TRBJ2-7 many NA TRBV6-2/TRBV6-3 CASSTPTTDYEQYF TGTGCCAGCAGTACCCCAACAACTGACTACGAGCAGTACTTC
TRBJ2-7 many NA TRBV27 CASSFFPPVSAYEQYF TGTGCCAGCAGTTTCTTTCCGCCGGTCTCGGCCTACGAGCAGTACTTC
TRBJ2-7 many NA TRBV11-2 CASSSNPYEQYF TGTGCCAGCAGCTCCAACCCCTACGAGCAGTACTTC
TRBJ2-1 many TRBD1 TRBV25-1 CASSVGTGGYNEQFF TGTGCCAGCAGTGTCGGGACAGGTGGCTACAATGAGCAGTTCTTC
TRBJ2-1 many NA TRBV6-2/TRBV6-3 CASSYEGTLRSYNEQFF TGTGCCAGCAGTTACGAGGGTACCCTTCGCTCCTACAATGAGCAGTTCTTC
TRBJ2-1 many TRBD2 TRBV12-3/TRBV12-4 CASSLDGLAGDNEQFF TGTGCCAGCAGTTTGGACGGACTAGCGGGAGACAATGAGCAGTTCTTC
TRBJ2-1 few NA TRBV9 CASSVGPLGSSYNEQFF TGTGCCAGCAGCGTAGGCCCTCTGGGAAGCTCCTACAATGAGCAGTTCTTC
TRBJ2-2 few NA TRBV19 CASSLEALNTGELFF TGTGCCAGTAGCCTCGAAGCGCTTAACACCGGGGAGCTGTTTTTT
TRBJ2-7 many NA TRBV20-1 CSATDRDYEQYF TGCAGTGCAACGGACAGAGACTACGAGCAGTACTTC
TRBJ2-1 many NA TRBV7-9 CASSLPVGNEQFF TGTGCCAGCAGCCTTCCGGTGGGCAATGAGCAGTTCTTC
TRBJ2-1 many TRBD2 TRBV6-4 CASSATSGPYNEQFF TGTGCCAGCAGTGCCACTAGCGGCCCATACAATGAGCAGTTCTTC
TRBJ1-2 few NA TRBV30 CAWTGGARAWGYTF TGTGCCTGGACGGGAGGGGCGCGGGCCTGGGGCTACACCTTC
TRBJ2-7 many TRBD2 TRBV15 CATSPSGSVYEQYF TGTGCCACCAGTCCAAGCGGGAGCGTCTACGAGCAGTACTTC
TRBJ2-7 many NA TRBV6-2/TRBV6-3 CASSYRDYEQYF TGTGCCAGCAGTTACAGAGACTACGAGCAGTACTTC
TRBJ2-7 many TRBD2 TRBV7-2 CASSQGLARYEQYF TGTGCCAGCAGCCAAGGACTAGCTCGCTACGAGCAGTACTTC
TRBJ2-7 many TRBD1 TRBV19 CASSPGQVFSYEQYF TGTGCCAGTAGTCCTGGACAGGTCTTCTCCTACGAGCAGTACTTC
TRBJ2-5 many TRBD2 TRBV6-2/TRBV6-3 CASLHYREAQETQYF TGTGCCAGCCTGCATTACCGGGAGGCCCAAGAGACCCAGTACTTC
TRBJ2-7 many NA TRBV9 CASSAGQGSSYEQYF TGTGCCAGCAGCGCTGGTCAGGGGAGCTCCTACGAGCAGTACTTC
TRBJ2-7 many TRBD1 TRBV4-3 CASSYEPQGDRGSYEQYF TGCGCCAGCAGCTACGAACCGCAGGGGGACAGGGGGTCTTACGAGCAGTACTTC
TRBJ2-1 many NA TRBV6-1 CASSTLGSEVNEQFF TGTGCCAGCAGTACCCTAGGGAGTGAGGTCAATGAGCAGTTCTTC
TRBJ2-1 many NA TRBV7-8 CASSLAQSGHVSNEQFF TGTGCCAGCAGCTTAGCTCAATCTGGGCATGTCTCCAATGAGCAGTTCTTC
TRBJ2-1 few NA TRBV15 CATSRLAETYNEQFF TGTGCCACCAGCAGATTAGCGGAAACCTACAATGAGCAGTTCTTC
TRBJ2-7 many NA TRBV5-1 CASSSLETSYEQYF TGCGCCAGCAGCTCCCTCGAAACCTCCTACGAGCAGTACTTC
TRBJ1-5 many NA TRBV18 CASSPPGGPQHF TGTGCCAGCTCACCCCCGGGGGGGCCCCAGCATTTT
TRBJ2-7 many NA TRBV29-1 CSVASGERDLLISYEQYF TGCAGCGTTGCGTCAGGGGAGCGGGACCTACTGATCTCCTACGAGCAGTACTTC
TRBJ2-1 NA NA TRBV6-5 CASSLQGGGNEQFF TGTGCCAGCAGTTTGCAGGGAGGTGGAAATGAGCAGTTCTTC
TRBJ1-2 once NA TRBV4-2 CASSPGLLCYGYTF TGTGCCAGCAGCCCCGGGCTGCTCTGCTATGGCTACACCTTC
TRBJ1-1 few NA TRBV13 CASSSPGTTGRGAFF TGTGCCAGCAGCTCCCCCGGTACAACAGGGAGAGGAGCTTTCTTT
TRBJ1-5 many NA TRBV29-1 CSAKTASNQPQHF TGCAGCGCAAAGACCGCGAGCAATCAGCCCCAGCATTTT
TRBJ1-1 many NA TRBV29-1 CSVGDQGTEAFF TGCAGCGTTGGGGACCAGGGAACTGAAGCTTTCTTT
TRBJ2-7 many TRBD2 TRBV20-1 CSAWTSSYEQYF TGCAGTGCATGGACTAGCTCCTACGAGCAGTACTTC
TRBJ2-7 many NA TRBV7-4 CASSLAGGQSYEQYF TGTGCCAGCAGCTTAGCTGGCGGGCAGTCCTACGAACAGTACTTC
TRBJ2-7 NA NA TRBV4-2 CASSPGIFEQYF TGTGCCAGCAGCCCTGGGATCTTCGAGCAGTACTTC
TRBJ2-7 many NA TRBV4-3 CASSQEGRGYEQYF TGCGCCAGCAGCCAAGAGGGGAGGGGGTACGAGCAGTACTTC
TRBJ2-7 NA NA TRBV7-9 CASSRVLGQSYEQYF TGTGCCAGCAGTCGAGTCCTTGGACAGTCCTACGAGCAGTACTTC
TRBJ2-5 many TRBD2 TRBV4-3 CASSLTAGGDGEGTQYF TGCGCCAGCAGCCTGACAGCGGGAGGGGATGGAGAGGGGACCCAGTACTTC
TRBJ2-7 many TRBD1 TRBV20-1 CSARSSMTGAYEQYF TGCAGTGCTAGGAGCTCAATGACAGGGGCCTACGAGCAGTACTTC
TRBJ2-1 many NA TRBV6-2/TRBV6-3 CASSARFVDPDGQFF TGTGCCAGCAGTGCGAGGTTCGTCGATCCCGACGGGCAGTTCTTC
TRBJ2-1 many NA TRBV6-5 CASSYVASYNEQFF TGTGCCAGCAGTTACGTTGCCTCCTACAATGAGCAGTTCTTC